A selection of T cell receptor beta chains follows, all from one sample in a study of T-cell memory formation after mild COVID-19. Using its own MiXCR run on the 5' RACE reads, TCRdb lists one record per CDR3 protein. The data show 400,000 to 500,000 distinct CDR3 sequences, about 20% seen once. The sample consisted of PBMCs or a T cell subset sorted from them (not recorded which). All receptors derive from an adult woman who had mild COVID-19 (a few samples of this study predate the infection). Cell type and time point are not known. Both conserved end residues are part of each CDR3. Each record gives: J gene, clone size, D gene, V gene, CDR3 DNA, CDR3 protein. A D gene is named only where the DNA matches it firmly. Some rows have no size entry. The others give once, few or many, or a class for an expanded clone.

j_call: TRBJ1-1; clone_size: many; d_call: TRBD1; v_call: TRBV2; cdr3_nt: TGTGCCAGCAGTGAAACCGGGACAGGGCTGAACACTGAAGCTTTCTTT; cdr3_aa: CASSETGTGLNTEAFF
j_call: TRBJ1-1; clone_size: -; d_call: -; v_call: TRBV20-1; cdr3_nt: TGCAGTGCCAGACGGGGGGGCACTGAAGCTTTCTTT; cdr3_aa: CSARRGGTEAFF
j_call: TRBJ2-1; clone_size: many; d_call: -; v_call: TRBV5-1; cdr3_nt: TGCGCCAGCAGCTTGGGAGGCGCCTACAATGAGCAGTTCTTC; cdr3_aa: CASSLGGAYNEQFF
j_call: TRBJ2-7; clone_size: few; d_call: -; v_call: TRBV2; cdr3_nt: TGTGCCAGCAGTGTCAGGGTGAGAGAGCAGTACTTC; cdr3_aa: CASSVRVREQYF
j_call: TRBJ2-6; clone_size: -; d_call: -; v_call: TRBV29-1; cdr3_nt: TGCAGCGCCGACGGTCTCGACGGGGCCAACGTCCTGACTTTC; cdr3_aa: CSADGLDGANVLTF
j_call: TRBJ1-2; clone_size: few; d_call: -; v_call: TRBV5-6; cdr3_nt: TGTGCCAGCAGCGGTACCAAGTCAGGGAGCGACGAATTCTATGGCTACACCTTC; cdr3_aa: CASSGTKSGSDEFYGYTF
j_call: TRBJ2-7; clone_size: -; d_call: -; v_call: TRBV4-1; cdr3_nt: TGCGCCAGCAGCCAATCGAGGGGAAGAAACGAGCAGTACTTC; cdr3_aa: CASSQSRGRNEQYF
j_call: TRBJ2-7; clone_size: -; d_call: -; v_call: TRBV5-1; cdr3_nt: TGCGCCAGCAGCCAAGAAAATAACTACGAGCAGTACTTC; cdr3_aa: CASSQENNYEQYF
j_call: TRBJ2-1; clone_size: -; d_call: -; v_call: TRBV7-9; cdr3_nt: TGTGCCAGCAGCCAGGCTGGCCGGCCCAGTGAGCAGTTCTTC; cdr3_aa: CASSQAGRPSEQFF
j_call: TRBJ2-7; clone_size: few; d_call: -; v_call: TRBV6-2/TRBV6-3; cdr3_nt: TGTGCCAGAGACCCGACAGCTACCTACGAGCAGTACTTC; cdr3_aa: CARDPTATYEQYF
j_call: TRBJ2-3; clone_size: few; d_call: -; v_call: TRBV6-1; cdr3_nt: TGTGCCAGCAGTGATTACGGCACAGATACGCAGTATTTT; cdr3_aa: CASSDYGTDTQYF
j_call: TRBJ1-1; clone_size: -; d_call: -; v_call: TRBV4-2; cdr3_nt: TGTGCCAGCAGCCCGCGAGCCTGGGACACTGAAGCTTTCTTT; cdr3_aa: CASSPRAWDTEAFF
j_call: TRBJ2-5; clone_size: -; d_call: -; v_call: TRBV7-2; cdr3_nt: TGTGCCAGCAGCTTAGACGGGGCGGAGCGTGTGGAGACCCAGTACTTC; cdr3_aa: CASSLDGAERVETQYF
j_call: TRBJ2-5; clone_size: few; d_call: -; v_call: TRBV7-6; cdr3_nt: TGTGCCAGCAGCCCCTCGTGGGCGCTCCAAGAGACCCAGTACTTC; cdr3_aa: CASSPSWALQETQYF
j_call: TRBJ1-2; clone_size: few; d_call: -; v_call: TRBV20-1; cdr3_nt: TGCAGTGCTTCATACAGGGTTGATGGCTACACCTTC; cdr3_aa: CSASYRVDGYTF
j_call: TRBJ2-5; clone_size: -; d_call: TRBD2; v_call: TRBV6-2/TRBV6-3; cdr3_nt: TGTGCCAGCAGCCCATGGGGGGGGCAAGAGACCCAGTACTTC; cdr3_aa: CASSPWGGQETQYF
j_call: TRBJ1-1; clone_size: -; d_call: -; v_call: TRBV19; cdr3_nt: TGTGCCAGTAGTATATCGACAGGCGGTACTGAAGCTTTCTTT; cdr3_aa: CASSISTGGTEAFF